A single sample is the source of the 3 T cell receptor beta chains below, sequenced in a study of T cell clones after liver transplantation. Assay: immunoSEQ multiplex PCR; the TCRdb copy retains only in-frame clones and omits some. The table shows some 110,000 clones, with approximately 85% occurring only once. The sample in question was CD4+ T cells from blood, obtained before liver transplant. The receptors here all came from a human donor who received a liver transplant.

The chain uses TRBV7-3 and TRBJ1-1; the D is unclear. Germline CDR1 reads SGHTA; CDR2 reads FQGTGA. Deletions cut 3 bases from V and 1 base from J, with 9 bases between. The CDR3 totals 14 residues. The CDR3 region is CASSFGVGNTEAFF. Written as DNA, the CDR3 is TGTGCCAGCAGCTTTGGCGTGGGGAACACTGAAGCTTTCTTT.

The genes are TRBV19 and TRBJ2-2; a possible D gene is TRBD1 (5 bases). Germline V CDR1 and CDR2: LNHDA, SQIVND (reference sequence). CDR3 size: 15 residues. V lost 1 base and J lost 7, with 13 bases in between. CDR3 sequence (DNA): TGTGCCAGTAGTATAGGATTGCCGCAGGGCGGGGAGCTGTTTTTT. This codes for CASSIGLPQGGELFF.

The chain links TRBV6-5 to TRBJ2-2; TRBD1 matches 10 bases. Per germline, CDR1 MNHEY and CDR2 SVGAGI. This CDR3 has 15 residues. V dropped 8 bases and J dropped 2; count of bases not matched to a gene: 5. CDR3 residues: CASLDRGTNTGELFF. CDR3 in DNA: TGTGCCAGCCTGGACAGGGGGACAAACACCGGGGAGCTGTTTTTT.